This entry lists 9 T cell receptor beta chains sequenced from one sample in a study of technical replicates of blood from a handful of donors. Libraries were prepared by immunoSEQ multiplex PCR; TCRdb keeps only in-frame clonotypes and omits some of them. The sample records some 87,000 clones, about 96% being singletons. Source material: T cells isolated from PBMCs. The receptor source for this set is a human donor in good health.

The V and J genes are TRBV4-2 and TRBJ2-1, with TRBD1 as a possible D gene (5 bases). There are 15 residues in the CDR3. CDR1 is LGHNA and CDR2 is YNFKEQ in the germline V gene. Trimming pared 0 bases from V and 5 bases from J, leaving 11 bases between. In nucleotides, the CDR3 is TGTGCCAGCAGCCAAGAAGGGGCGTTTGACAATGAGCAGTTCTTC. Its protein product is CASSQEGAFDNEQFF.

The V and J genes are TRBV9 and TRBJ1-2, with D unclear. V shed 5 bases and J shed 12 bases, with 23 bases lying between them. Germline lookup yields CDR1 SGDLS and CDR2 YYNGEE. The CDR3 is 14 residues long. Here the CDR3 reads CASSSGPGVSIDTF. In nucleotides, the CDR3 is TGTGCCAGCAGTAGCGGGCCCGGAGTCAGCATCGACACCTTC.

The genes are TRBV28 and TRBJ2-5; D gene ambiguous. This CDR3 has 13 amino acids. V was pared by 3 bases and J by 4 bases, with 9 bases between. Germline assignment: CDR1 MDHEN and CDR2 SYDVKM. The DNA for the CDR3 is TGTGCCAGCAGTTTCCCGGGTACAGAGACCCAGTACTTC. This gives the protein CASSFPGTETQYF.

This chain links TRBV29-1 with TRBJ1-2; TRBD1 agrees at 7 bases. Unmatched junction bases numbered 8, after V lost 1 base and J lost 0 bases. The CDR3 runs 16 residues. Per the germline V gene, CDR1 is SQVTM and CDR2 is ANQGSEA. The CDR3, as DNA: TGCAGCGTTGAAGTCCCAGGGGGTCTAGCTAACTATGGCTACACCTTC. Protein: CSVEVPGGLANYGYTF. Combining the CDR3 with reference TRBV29-1 and TRBJ1-2 gives the whole variable domain SAVISQKPSRDICQRGTSLTIQCQVDSQVTMMFWYRQQPGQSLTLIATANQGSEATYESGFVIDKFPISRPNLTFSTLTVSNMSPEDSSIYLCSVEVPGGLANYGYTFGSGTRLTVV.

V and J are TRBV6-1 and TRBJ1-1; D is uncertain. The V gene lost 0 bases and the J gene lost 3 bases, with 17 bases spanning the gap. Looked up from germline, CDR1 is MNHNS and CDR2 is SASEGT. This CDR3 has 17 amino acids. As DNA, the CDR3 is TGTGCCAGCAGTGAAGCGCCGACCGGGATCTTATACACTGAAGCTTTCTTT. Residues: CASSEAPTGILYTEAFF.

This chain joins TRBV5-1 and TRBJ2-7; the match to TRBD1 covers 7 bases. CDR3 size: 13 residues. V shed 4 bases and J 6 bases; nucleotides not matched to a gene: 7. Germline V lookup: CDR1 SGHRS, CDR2 YFSETQ. CDR3 in amino acids: CASSILQGSEQYF. The CDR3 DNA sequence: TGCGCCAGCAGCATTCTACAGGGGTCCGAGCAGTACTTC.

The chain has TRBV9 and TRBJ2-7; D might be TRBD1 (6 bases). V was cut by 1 base and J by 4 bases, with 9 bases left in between. Germline V CDR1 and CDR2: SGDLS, YYNGEE. The CDR3 is made up of 13 amino acids. The CDR3: CASSVQGSYEQYF. In DNA, the CDR3 is TGTGCCAGCAGCGTACAGGGGTCTTACGAGCAGTACTTC.

The rearrangement uses TRBV5-5 and TRBJ1-2; D is ambiguous. The V gene lost 4 bases and the J gene lost 0 bases, with 7 bases spanning the gap. The CDR3 is 13 residues long. Germline CDR1 and CDR2: SGHKS and YYEKEE (reference sequence). CDR3 in DNA: TGTGCCAGCAGCCAGAATTCTAACTATGGCTACACCTTC. It encodes CASSQNSNYGYTF.

This sequence joins TRBV27 and TRBJ2-2; D not resolved. Between the trimmed V and J ends, which lost 2 bases and 7 bases, there was a span of 5 bases. From germline, CDR1 is MNHEY and CDR2 SMNVEV (reference sequence). The CDR3 has 12 amino acids. CDR3 DNA: TGTGCCAGCAGTTTAATTAACGGGGAGCTGTTTTTT. It yields the protein CASSLINGELFF.